In its sample, the clone carrying this T cell receptor beta chain was seen many times. Antigen: not known. This entry comes from a study of CD8 T cells in ankylosing spondylitis. CDR3 size: 15 residues. CDR1 is SGHRS, CDR2 YFSETQ, per germline. V was trimmed by 1 base and J by 2 bases, leaving 12 bases between them. The authors made TCR beta libraries by quantitative 5'-RACE with molecular barcodes. Each CDR3 protein gets one entry after TCRdb re-called the 5' RACE reads with MiXCR. This table has approximately 210,000 distinct CDR3 sequences, roughly 13% appearing once. Study-wide findings and caveats: Disease-linked clones bore a CD8+ phenotype, appearing relatively rarely in peripheral blood. For ankylosing spondylitis blood, a TCR beta motif of about 8 highly homologous variants appeared characteristic. Reportedly, matched ankylosing spondylitis synovial fluid was significantly enriched for disease-linked clones.

This TCR was sampled from a male donor with ankylosing spondylitis or in good health (not recorded which). V gene TRBV5-1 combines with J gene TRBJ2-5, with D uncertain. Sequencing input: blood, either unsorted or a sorted T cell fraction (not recorded which). CDR3 protein: CASSLMIWAQETQYF. The CDR3 coding sequence is TGCGCCAGCAGCTTGATGATCTGGGCTCAAGAGACCCAGTACTTC.